Shown below are 17 T cell receptor beta chains from a single sample sequenced in a study of Graves' ophthalmopathy and Graves' hyperthyroidism (dated by TCRdb to the late 2010s). TCRdb lists the instrument as Illumina HiSeq 2000. TCR beta CDR3 regions were amplified from RNA transcripts for repertoire sequencing. The first round of RT-PCR was done with HTBI primers and the Qiagen OneStep RT-PCR kit, and was followed by a second round of multiplex PCR, then size selection and purification. TCRdb passed the public sequencing reads through fastp at Q25 and MiXCR, retaining productive beta sequences. Each entry merges the rows of one CDR3 protein and shows their most common DNA and genes. This sample holds approximately 480,000 distinct CDR3 sequences; approximately 15% were observed only once. The top ten hold 9.8% of the sample. Input material: blood. The source is a woman in her twenties or thirties with Graves' ophthalmopathy. Donor details come from another sample of the same person, matched by shared clones.

Turning to this clonotype: This may stem from a read error, because a much larger clone lies one nucleotide away. The chain uses TRBV2 and TRBJ2-1; D not resolved. V dropped 2 bases and J dropped 7 bases, with 9 bases sitting between them. The CDR3 has 13 residues. Germline V CDR1 and CDR2: SNHLY, FYNNEI. The CDR3, as DNA: TGTGCCAGCAGTGAAACTGCCCTAAATGAGCAGTTCTTC. It translates to CASSETALNEQFF. Full variable domain (outside the CDR3, taken from reference TRBV2 and TRBJ2-1): EPEVTQTPSHQVTQMGQEVILRCVPISNHLYFYWYRQILGQKVEFLVSFYNNEISEKSEIFDDQFSVERPDGSNFTLKIRSTKLEDSAMYFCASSETALNEQFFGPGTRLTVL.

This clonotype was counted at least ten times. The chain links TRBV28 to TRBJ1-6; 7 bases line up with TRBD1. The CDR3 is made up of 14 amino acids. The V gene end was trimmed by 8 bases and the J gene end by 6 bases; junction bases not matched to a gene: 7. Germline CDR1 and CDR2: MDHEN and SYDVKM. The DNA for the CDR3 is TGTGCCAGCCAGACAGGGAAACGTAATTCACCCCTCCACTTT. Translating gives CASQTGKRNSPLHF.

J is TRBJ1-1 and V is TRBV6-2 or TRBV6-3; D is unresolved. Germline assignment: CDR1 MNHEY and CDR2 SVGEGT. The CDR3 runs to 14 residues. The germline V and J ends were trimmed by 8 bases and 0 bases, with 13 bases remaining between them. CDR3 loop: CASGIKTLNTEAFF. The CDR3 nucleotides read TGTGCCAGCGGGATCAAAACTTTGAACACTGAAGCTTTCTTT.

This clonotype has just a few counts. Possible read error: a much larger clone is one base away. CDR3 protein: CASSQQGVDNSHLHF. The CDR3 DNA follows: TGTGCCAGCAGCCAACAGGGGGTTGATAATTCACACCTCCACTTT. This rearrangement joins TRBV12-3 or TRBV12-4 to TRBJ1-6, with TRBD1 identical over 8 bases. The CDR3 is 15 amino acids.

The chain links TRBV30 to TRBJ1-2, with D perhaps matching TRBD1 (6 bases). CDR3 length: 14 residues. The germline V gene encodes CDR1 GTSNPN and CDR2 SVGIG (reference sequence). Between the trimmed V and J ends, which lost 3 bases and 1 base, there was a span of 12 bases. For the CDR3, the DNA is TGTGCCTGGAGGGTACAGGGCCTTAACTATGGCTACACCTTC. It yields the protein CAWRVQGLNYGYTF.

This clonotype was detected ten times or more. As the CDR3 is not closed by the conserved phenylalanine or tryptophan, this likely results from a read error. The chain has TRBV6-1 and TRBJ2-7, with TRBD2 as a possible D gene (5 bases). The CDR3 has 18 residues. Between the trimmed V and J ends, which lost 0 bases and 0 bases, there was a span of 18 bases. Germline CDR1 is MNHNS and CDR2 is SASEGT. The CDR3 DNA sequence: TGTGCCAGCAGTGAAGCGGACTTTTACGGGAAGAGCTCCTACGAGCAGTACTCC. Translation: CASSEADFYGKSSYEQYS.

In this sample, this clonotype turned up a few times. The chain couples TRBV18 to TRBJ1-6, with D perhaps matching TRBD1 (6 bases). This CDR3 has 16 amino acids. Between the trimmed V and J ends, which lost 1 base and 10 bases, there was a span of 17 bases. Per germline, CDR1 KGHSH and CDR2 LQKENI. CDR3 DNA sequence: TGTGCCAGCTCACCACGGACGGACAGACTGGGGTCACCCCTCCACTTT. It encodes CASSPRTDRLGSPLHF.

About this clonotype: An end of the junction does not agree with germline; a read error may underlie this. The rearrangement links TRBV13 to TRBJ2-5; the D gene is possibly TRBD1 (7 bases). From germline, CDR1 is PRHDT and CDR2 FYEKMQ (reference sequence). This CDR3 has 16 residues. For the CDR3, the DNA is TGTGTCAGCAGTCAAGAGGCCGCCCAGGGGGGAGAGACCCAGTACTTC. Amino acids: CVSSQEAAQGGETQYF.

This chain connects TRBV10-1 to TRBJ2-7; maybe TRBD2 (5 bases). Deletions cut 5 bases from V and 5 bases from J, with 19 bases between. In germline, CDR1 is WNHNN, CDR2 SYGVQD (reference sequence). This CDR3 has 15 amino acids. The CDR3 bases are TGCGCCAGCAGTACGGGGAAAAAAAACGTCGACGAGCAGTACTTC. Translated, it gives CASSTGKKNVDEQYF.

The chain joins TRBV6-2 or TRBV6-3 to TRBJ1-2, with D uncertain. Per the germline V gene, CDR1 is MNHEY and CDR2 is SVGEGT. This CDR3 comprises 14 residues. Trimming took 2 bases from V and 8 from J, leaving 15 bases between them. Here the CDR3 DNA reads TGTGCCAGCAGTTACACGGGGAATTCGCAGGGCTACACCTTC. Translating it yields CASSYTGNSQGYTF.

This clonotype was detected many times. This sequence joins TRBV12-3 or TRBV12-4 and TRBJ1-1; 8 bases match TRBD1. This CDR3 is built from 16 residues. The junction had 9 bases not matched to a gene; V was cut back by 2 bases and J by 4 bases. CDR3 sequence (DNA): TGTGCCAGCAGTTTAAGCCGGACAGGGAAGGGCACTGAAGCTTTCTTT. This translates into CASSLSRTGKGTEAFF.

In its sample, this clonotype was seen many times. V usage is TRBV20-1 and J usage is TRBJ1-1; 7 bases are shared with TRBD1. This CDR3 has 13 amino acids. The trim removed 0 bases at V and 5 bases at J, leaving 3 bases unmatched. Germline V gives CDR1 DFQATT, CDR2 SNEGSKA (reference sequence). CDR3 nucleotide sequence: TGCAGTGCTAGAGATTCACAGGGGACTGAAGCTTTCTTT. It encodes CSARDSQGTEAFF.

This clonotype was recorded at least ten times. The J gene is TRBJ1-2, the V gene TRBV2; the match to TRBD1 covers 11 bases. CDR3 length: 15 residues. V shed 8 bases, J shed 6 bases, and the junction held 11 bases outside the gene matches. Germline assignment: CDR1 SNHLY and CDR2 FYNNEI. The chain's CDR3 is CASRTGGSVFHGYTF. The CDR3 nucleotides are TGTGCCAGCCGGACAGGGGGCTCAGTCTTCCATGGCTACACCTTC.

The chain recombines TRBV15 with TRBJ1-1, with D tentatively TRBD1 (5 bases). Germline V gives CDR1 LNHNV, CDR2 YYDKDF (reference sequence). Trimming stripped 3 bases from V and 10 bases from J, with 27 bases between. This CDR3 has 17 amino acids. The CDR3 sequence is CATSSLILRGQGVGAFF. Here the CDR3 DNA reads TGTGCCACCAGCAGCCTCATACTAAGGGGCCAGGGTGTGGGAGCTTTCTTT.

V usage is TRBV13 and J usage is TRBJ1-6; 7 nucleotides match TRBD1. Germline V lookup: CDR1 PRHDT, CDR2 FYEKMQ (reference sequence). The length of the CDR3 is 14 residues. After removal of 5 bases from V and 7 bases from J, the junction contained 5 bases not matched to a gene. The CDR3 sequence is CASSQGGINSPLHF. As DNA, the CDR3 is TGTGCCAGCAGCCAGGGGGGGATCAATTCACCCCTCCACTTT. Complete variable domain (other parts from reference TRBV13 and TRBJ1-6): AAGVIQSPRHLIKEKRETATLKCYPIPRHDTVYWYQQGPGQDPQFLISFYEKMQSDKGSIPDRFSAQQFSDYHSELNMSSLELGDSALYFCASSQGGINSPLHFGNGTRLTVT.

The rearrangement uses TRBV7-9 and TRBJ1-6; TRBD1 matches 7 bases. The CDR3 runs to 17 residues. V lost 5 bases and J lost 6; bases outside the gene matches: 13. In germline, CDR1 is SEHNR, CDR2 FQNEAQ (reference sequence). CDR3 DNA sequence: TGTGCCAGCAGCCTAGGAGGTAGAGGGGACAGTAATTCACCCCTCCACTTT. Encoded protein: CASSLGGRGDSNSPLHF.

This clonotype was detected many times. This sequence joins TRBV6-4 and TRBJ2-7; 9 bases align to TRBD1. Germline V lookup: CDR1 MRHNA, CDR2 SNTAGT. CDR3 length: 13 amino acids. V was pared by 7 bases and J by 5 bases, with 6 bases of the junction left unmatched. The CDR3 here is CASTNRGRDEQYF. CDR3 DNA: TGTGCCAGCACGAACAGGGGGCGAGACGAGCAGTACTTC.